The 30 T cell receptor beta chains in this list originate from one sample, sequenced in a study of HIV-infected children after antiretroviral therapy interruption (dated by TCRdb to about 2019). Libraries were made using 3' RACE. TCRdb lists the instrument as Illumina MiSeq. To correct PCR amplification bias, TCR libraries were generated from RNA with a 3' RACE protocol that used unique molecular identifiers. TCRdb cleaned the public reads at Q25 with fastp, built clones with MiXCR and kept in-frame beta chains. CDR3 protein duplicates are merged, each entry listing the most common genes and DNA. Within this sample are approximately 15,000 distinct CDR3 sequences, with around 3.5% of them counted one time only. The ten largest clonotypes hold roughly 34% of the sample. In light of the paper, this sample's treatment or condition label describes: PENTA 11 planned treatment interruption arm or continuous ART arm.

Sequences were derived from CD45RO+ CD8+ T cells from PBMCs, pooled from several time points, sampled from a donor given antiretroviral therapy, either interrupted or continuous. The intended sense of this specimen's cell subset or site label: memory CD8+ CD45RO+ CD45RA- T cells. These receptors were taken from a pool of human donors with HIV.

Within the sample, this clonotype is large (0.1 to 1%). This rearrangement joins TRBV12-5 to TRBJ2-7, with D possibly being TRBD2 (5 bases). The CDR3 extends over 14 amino acids. In germline, CDR1 is LGHNT, CDR2 FRNRAP. V dropped 7 bases and J dropped 1 base, with 14 bases sitting between them. Here the CDR3 reads CASALNGLSYEQYF. As DNA, the CDR3 is TGTGCTAGTGCCCTAAACGGACTGTCCTACGAGCAGTACTTC.

This clonotype was recorded many times. The J gene is TRBJ2-7, the V gene TRBV7-9; no clear D. V lost 1 base, J lost 5 bases, and 6 bases lay in between. The CDR3 has 12 amino acids. Germline CDR1 is SEHNR and CDR2 is FQNEAQ (reference sequence). This CDR3 is CASSLGSDEQYF. CDR3 nucleotide sequence: TGTGCCAGCAGCTTAGGCAGCGACGAGCAGTACTTC.

This clonotype has a count of ten or more. Here the CDR3 DNA reads TGTGCCAGCAGTGGACTAGCGGGGGCGGCTAGCACAGATACGCAGTATTTT. This encodes CASSGLAGAASTDTQYF. The V and J genes are TRBV6-1 and TRBJ2-3; 12 bases fit TRBD2. V was pared by 4 bases and J by 0 bases, with 5 bases of the junction left unmatched. The CDR3 is 17 amino acids. Germline CDR1 MNHNS, CDR2 SASEGT.

This clonotype was observed many times. The chain links TRBV12-3 or TRBV12-4 to TRBJ1-2, with a weak D call TRBD1 (5 bases). V was trimmed by 4 bases and J by 5 bases, leaving 11 bases between them. The CDR3 has 13 amino acids. CDR3 nucleotide sequence: TGTGCCAGCAGTTCCTTGGGGGGGTATGGCTACACCTTC. This translates into CASSSLGGYGYTF.

This clonotype was seen at least ten times. V gene TRBV6-1 combines with J gene TRBJ2-2; tentatively, D is TRBD1 or TRBD2 (7 bases each). Trimming left V 4 bases short and J 5 bases short, with 17 bases between. CDR3 size: 16 residues. Germline V CDR1 and CDR2: MNHNS, SASEGT. CDR3 sequence reads: CASSGTTSRGTGELFF. The DNA of the CDR3 is TGTGCCAGCAGTGGGACGACTAGCAGGGGGACCGGGGAGCTGTTTTTT.

This clonotype was detected ten times or more. CDR3 nucleotide sequence: TGTGCCAGCAGCACGAGTACTGAAGCTTTCTTT. It translates to CASSTSTEAFF. V is TRBV6-6 and J is TRBJ1-1; D uncertain. Trimming pared 6 bases from V and 5 bases from J, leaving 7 bases between. The CDR3 has 11 residues. CDR1 is MNHNY, CDR2 SVGAGI, per germline (reference sequence).

This clonotype was seen repeatedly, ten times or more. The chain has TRBV10-3 and TRBJ1-4; D might be TRBD1 (5 bases). This CDR3 contains 14 residues. Germline V gene lookup returns CDR1 ENHRY and CDR2 SYGVKD. The V gene lost 10 bases and the J gene lost 3 bases, with 15 bases spanning the gap. The CDR3 DNA sequence: TGTGCCAGCACCCCAGAGACAGCTAATGAAAAACTGTTTTTT. Translation: CASTPETANEKLFF.

This clonotype occurred many times. The chain combines TRBV2 with TRBJ2-3; possibly TRBD1 for D (6 bases). Trimming removed 8 bases from V and 3 bases from J, with 9 bases in between. Germline assignment: CDR1 SNHLY and CDR2 FYNNEI. This CDR3 contains 12 residues. This CDR3 reads CASDRRTDTQYF. The CDR3 DNA follows: TGTGCCAGCGACAGGCGGACAGATACGCAGTATTTT.

This clonotype was seen many times. This chain joins TRBV7-2 and TRBJ2-7; 12 bases fit TRBD1. This CDR3 contains 15 residues. The V gene end was trimmed by 5 bases and the J gene end by 5 bases; junction bases not matched to a gene: 7. The V gene's germline CDR1 is SGHTA and CDR2 FQGNSA. CDR3 coding DNA: TGTGCCAGCAGCACAGCGGGACAGGGGGCAAACGAGCAGTACTTC. Amino acids: CASSTAGQGANEQYF.

This clonotype was detected ten times or more. The chain links TRBV20-1 to TRBJ1-5; a weak D match, TRBD1 (6 bases). The V and J ends lost 3 bases and 0 bases respectively, with 15 bases between them. This CDR3 is built from 16 residues. In germline, CDR1 is DFQATT, CDR2 SNEGSKA (reference sequence). CDR3 DNA sequence: TGCAGTGCTAGTGCTTGGGGGCCTTATAGCAATCAGCCCCAGCATTTT. Amino acid sequence: CSASAWGPYSNQPQHF.

This chain connects TRBV11-1 to TRBJ1-2, with D maybe TRBD1 (5 bases). The length of the CDR3 is 14 residues. Germline lookup yields CDR1 SGHAT and CDR2 FQDESV (reference sequence). V lost 5 bases, J lost 6 bases, and 16 bases lay in between. The CDR3 bases are TGTGCCAGCAGCCCCGCGGGGGGTGGGAATGGCTACACCTTC. Amino acids: CASSPAGGGNGYTF.

This clonotype was counted ten times or more. V and J are TRBV27 and TRBJ2-7, with D tentatively TRBD2 (5 bases). The CDR3 has 12 residues. In germline, CDR1 is MNHEY, CDR2 SMNVEV (reference sequence). V was trimmed by 4 bases and J by 3 bases, leaving 7 bases between them. CDR3 coding DNA: TGTGCCAGCAGTTCTCGGGGCTACGAGCAGTACTTC. Protein: CASSSRGYEQYF.

In its sample, this clonotype was seen many times. The gene calls are TRBV5-1 and TRBJ2-7; a weak D match, TRBD2 (5 bases). CDR1 is SGHRS, CDR2 YFSETQ, per germline. There are 13 residues in the CDR3. The V end was cut by 0 bases, the J end by 6 bases, with 10 bases between. The CDR3 region is CASSLDVRGEQYF. As DNA, the CDR3 is TGCGCCAGCAGCTTGGATGTTCGGGGCGAGCAGTACTTC. Filled out from reference TRBV5-1 and TRBJ2-7, the complete variable domain reads KAGVTQTPRYLIKTRGQQVTLSCSPISGHRSVSWYQQTPGQGLQFLFEYFSETQRNKGNFPGRFSGRQFSNSRSEMNVSTLELGDSALYLCASSLDVRGEQYFGPGTRLTVT.

This clonotype was recorded many times. The gene calls are TRBV4-3 and TRBJ2-5; the D gene is possibly TRBD1 (6 bases). V was cut by 0 bases and J by 4 bases, with 18 bases left in between. CDR3 length: 17 amino acids. Germline CDR1 LGHNA, CDR2 YSLEER. The CDR3 spells CASSQEGVGGSRETQYF. The CDR3 coding sequence is TGCGCCAGCAGCCAAGAAGGGGTAGGGGGAAGCAGAGAGACCCAGTACTTC.

This clonotype was counted between two and nine times. The J gene is TRBJ2-1, the V gene TRBV21-1. TRBV21-1 is reported as a pseudogene. This CDR3 comprises 10 residues. As DNA, the CDR3 is TGTGCCAGCAGCATGAATGAGCAGTTCTTC. Its translation: CASSMNEQFF.

This clonotype was counted ten times or more. The chain links TRBV6-1 to TRBJ1-1, with D unresolved. This CDR3 contains 13 residues. Trimming took 9 bases from V and 5 from J, leaving 16 bases between them. Germline V lookup: CDR1 MNHNS, CDR2 SASEGT. CDR3 loop: CASSRTVETEAFF. CDR3 bases: TGTGCCAGTTCTCGGACTGTGGAGACTGAAGCTTTCTTT.

This clonotype was recorded at least ten times. V usage is TRBV14 and J usage is TRBJ2-1; D ambiguous. The CDR3 spans 15 residues. V lost 1 base, J lost 3 bases, and 10 bases lay in between. CDR1 and CDR2 from the germline V gene are SGHDN and FVKESK. Here the CDR3 reads CASSQVVIDYNEQFF. DNA of the CDR3: TGTGCCAGCAGCCAAGTGGTGATCGACTACAATGAGCAGTTCTTC.

V is TRBV4-1 and J is TRBJ2-7; D gene unclear. Trimming stripped 2 bases from V and 2 bases from J, with 10 bases between. The CDR3 has 14 residues. Germline V gene sequence: CDR1 MGHRA, CDR2 YSYEKL. The CDR3 spells CASSQTDETYEQYF. The CDR3 region has the DNA TGCGCCAGCAGCCAAACGGACGAAACCTACGAGCAGTACTTC.

At least ten counts were recorded for this clonotype. The CDR3 DNA is TGTGCCAGCAGTACCCGGGATGCCGGGGAGCTGTTTTTT. Its protein product is CASSTRDAGELFF. The V and J genes are TRBV6-2 or TRBV6-3 and TRBJ2-2; D is perhaps TRBD2 (5 bases). From germline, CDR1 is MNHEY and CDR2 SVGEGT. The CDR3 runs 13 residues. The germline V and J ends were trimmed by 5 bases and 6 bases, with 10 bases remaining between them.

The V call is TRBV1, the J call TRBJ2-4; the D call of TRBD2 is as the table states it, not checked on the DNA. TRBV1 is a pseudogene segment. CDR3 length: 20 residues. The CDR3 is CTSSQEPPAGGPCAKNIQYF. CDR3 bases: TGCACCAGCAGCCAAGAACCCCCAGCGGGGGGGCCATGCGCCAAAAACATTCAGTACTTC.

This clonotype was found many times. The chain uses TRBV19 and TRBJ2-7; 7 positions match TRBD1. The CDR3 loop spans 19 amino acids. CDR1 and CDR2 from the germline V gene are LNHDA and SQIVND (reference sequence). V dropped 3 bases and J dropped 2; count of bases not matched to a gene: 19. CDR3 nucleotide sequence: TGTGCCAGTAGTATGGGGGCCGCCCGAAGTGGGGACAGTCCCTACGAGCAGTACTTC. Its translation: CASSMGAARSGDSPYEQYF.

At least ten counts were recorded for this clonotype. The chain uses TRBV15 and TRBJ2-7; 11 bases are a match to TRBD2. Germline values: CDR1 LNHNV, CDR2 YYDKDF (reference sequence). The CDR3 consists of 18 residues. With 0 bases clipped from V and 2 bases from J, the junction kept 9 bases outside the gene matches. CDR3 nucleotides: TGTGCCACCAGCAGAGATGAGGTAGCGGGACTAGCGGCCTACGAGCAGTACTTC. As protein: CATSRDEVAGLAAYEQYF. The entire variable domain, with the rest obtained from reference TRBV15 and TRBJ2-7, is as follows: DAMVIQNPRYQVTQFGKPVTLSCSQTLNHNVMYWYQQKSSQAPKLLFHYYDKDFNNEADTPDNFQSRRPNTSFCFLDIRSPGLGDTAMYLCATSRDEVAGLAAYEQYFGPGTRLTVT.

This clonotype was recorded many times. CDR3 amino acids: CSVQAGSYEAFF. CDR3 bases: TGCAGCGTACAAGCAGGATCCTATGAAGCTTTCTTT. The V and J genes are TRBV29-1 and TRBJ1-1; D remains unclear. This CDR3 comprises 12 residues. The V gene's germline CDR1 is SQVTM and CDR2 ANQGSEA. V lost 6 bases to trimming and J lost 7 bases, with 15 bases between them.

This clonotype was seen at least ten times. This chain connects TRBV12-3 or TRBV12-4 to TRBJ1-3; D not resolved. This CDR3 comprises 12 residues. The V end lost 8 bases, the J end lost 4 bases, and 9 bases lay between the germline ends. This CDR3 reads CASSAVGNTIYF. CDR3 coding DNA: TGTGCCAGCTCGGCAGTAGGAAACACCATATATTTT.

This clonotype has only a few counts. CDR3 loop: CASSQGRQGIPYEQYF. The DNA for the CDR3 is TGTGCCAGCAGCCAAGGACGACAGGGGATTCCCTACGAGCAGTACTTC. The chain combines TRBV14 with TRBJ2-7; 8 bases line up with TRBD1. The trim removed 1 base at V and 2 bases at J, leaving 7 bases unmatched. CDR1 SGHDN and CDR2 FVKESK come from the germline V gene. The CDR3 has 16 residues.

This clonotype was picked up many times. The V and J genes are TRBV6-2 or TRBV6-3 and TRBJ2-1; TRBD2 aligns across 14 bases. Germline V gene data show CDR1 as MNHEY and CDR2 as SVGEGT. The CDR3 is made up of 14 amino acids. The ends lost 2 bases at V and 9 bases at J; junction bases unmatched: 0. CDR3 in DNA: TGTGCCAGCAGTTACGGGACTAGCGGGGGTGAGCAGTTCTTC. The encoded protein is CASSYGTSGGEQFF.

This clonotype was seen repeatedly, ten times or more. This sequence joins TRBV15 and TRBJ2-3; 8 nucleotides align to TRBD1. This CDR3 spans 15 amino acids. Trimming at V came to 0 bases and at J to 6 bases, leaving 5 bases not matched to a gene. Germline CDR1 and CDR2: LNHNV and YYDKDF (reference sequence). DNA of the CDR3: TGTGCCACCAGCAGAGACACAACAGGGGGGGATACGCAGTATTTT. Amino acids: CATSRDTTGGDTQYF.

This clonotype counts as medium-sized. This chain joins TRBV29-1 and TRBJ1-1; a possible D gene is TRBD1 (5 bases). In germline, CDR1 is SQVTM, CDR2 ANQGSEA. The ends were cut back, 7 bases at V and 6 bases at J, with 18 bases in the middle. This CDR3 spans 13 amino acids. CDR3 loop: CSAESGGRPEAFF. In nucleotides, the CDR3 is TGCAGCGCCGAAAGTGGGGGACGGCCTGAAGCTTTCTTT.

In its sample, this clonotype was seen many times. The chain joins TRBV5-1 to TRBJ2-7; D uncertain. From germline, CDR1 is SGHRS and CDR2 YFSETQ. The CDR3 has 13 residues. V lost 4 bases to trimming and J lost 5 bases, with 13 bases between them. CDR3 nucleotides: TGCGCCAGCAGCCCGACCATCGATGACGAGCAGTACTTC. The encoded protein is CASSPTIDDEQYF.

The chain links TRBV5-6 to TRBJ2-1; 9 bases agree with TRBD1. Germline V CDR1 and CDR2: SGHDT, YYEEEE. The CDR3 contains 13 residues. The V gene end was trimmed by 7 bases and the J gene end by 6 bases; junction bases not matched to a gene: 5. CDR3 residues: CASFGTGSNEQFF. For the CDR3, the DNA is TGTGCCAGCTTCGGGACAGGGTCCAATGAGCAGTTCTTC.